This TCR beta chain was sequenced during a study of response to subunit inactivated influenza vaccine. TCRdb recomputed calls from the RT-PCR reads with MiXCR, one row per CDR3 protein. The sample holds approximately 520,000 distinct CDR3 sequences, about 25% seen once. The specimen was CD4+ T cells sorted from PBMCs, collected more than 4 days after vaccination. The TCR originated in a man aged 50-60 years who received an inactivated influenza vaccine.

For the CDR3, the DNA is TGTGCCAGCAGGAACCCCAGCGGGAGTCGGAGGAAGCAGTACTTC. The encoded protein is CASRNPSGSRRKQYF. The chain uses TRBV6-1 and TRBJ2-7; 8 bases match TRBD2. Germline V CDR1 and CDR2: MNHNS, SASEGT. J lost 8 bases, V lost 6 bases, and 15 bases had no gene match. The CDR3 is 15 amino acids.